This TCR beta chain was identified in a study of vaccination and CD4 T cells after COVID-19. To note about this clonotype: Its antigen remains unidentified.

The sample's treatment: approximately 11-day PBMC culture with coronavirus spike peptide pools or control peptides (ViraFEST assay). CD4+ T cells that had been cultured provided DNA sequenced with the Oncomine TCR Beta short-read assay. In TCRdb, the PCR reads were re-called with MiXCR into one record per CDR3 protein. The sample includes about 14,000 distinct CDR3 sequences, roughly 44% of them seen just once. The sample consisted of CD4+ T cells from blood, cultured in vitro. The receptor was derived from a human donor who had recovered from COVID-19.

The CDR3 coding sequence is TGTGCCAGCAGCGACGGACTAGCGAGGGAGTACGGGGAGCTGTTTTTT. Translating it yields CASSDGLAREYGELFF. This chain uses TRBV5-5 with TRBJ2-2; the match to TRBD2 covers 9 bases. V was clipped by 4 bases and J by 7 bases; unmatched bases: 11. Germline CDR1 reads SGHKS; CDR2 reads YYEKEE (reference sequence). CDR3 length: 16 residues.